A single T cell receptor beta chain is shown here with its context. Its antigen remains unidentified. The junction shows a germline mismatch at one end, possibly a read error. TCR beta libraries were prepared from cDNA with unique molecular identifiers. TCRdb redid the calling of the PCR reads with MiXCR, one entry per CDR3 protein. The table includes 700,000 to 800,000 distinct CDR3 sequences, less than 35% detected once. The sample belongs to a study of post-analysis software for immune sequencing data. Study information: The patients showed relapsing-remitting, secondary progressive and progressive-relapsing multiple sclerosis courses. Study findings and constraints: TRBV5-6, TRBV5-1 and TRBV20-1 belonged to a set of roughly 5 TRBV segments that were more frequent in patients than controls. Significantly decreased normalized Chao1 diversity was recorded for multiple sclerosis patients relative to controls.

The CDR3 is 13 residues long. In germline, CDR1 is MGHRA, CDR2 YSYEKL. Specimen: blood. The receptor was derived from a girl between 10 and 17 years old with multiple sclerosis. The V call is TRBV4-1, the J call TRBJ2-5; D unresolved. CDR3 in DNA: TGCGCCAGCAGCCAAGGACTCGTGGAGACCCAGGACTTC. Amino acids: CASSQGLVETQDF.